This T cell receptor (beta chain) was identified in a study of metastatic and nonmetastatic thyroid tumors. At the level of the study: Peripheral blood and tumor or nodule samples from malignant and benign thyroid patients were compared. Broader study findings: Relative to benign nodules, malignant thyroid tumors were reportedly characterized by significantly elevated TCR beta diversity in blood and tumor.

As regards this clone: Its matching antigen is unknown. Germline is not matched at one junction end, which may reflect a read error.

Germline CDR1 and CDR2: DFQATT and SNEGSKA (reference sequence). The CDR3 is 11 residues long. Original data processing: A classifier for distant metastasis in papillary thyroid cancer was constructed using CDR3 differences observed across clinicopathological groups. TCRdb re-analyzed the PCR reads through MiXCR. Clone size and V and J calls follow TCRdb, not the original study. The repertoire holds more than 40,000 clones, with 28% as singletons. Each patient went into thyroid surgery without having received any treatment. The V gene is TRBV20-1, the J gene TRBJ2-7; a possible D gene is TRBD2 (6 bases). This TCR came from a male donor with papillary thyroid cancer or a benign thyroid nodule (not recorded which). Some clones in this sample may be carry-over from other donors' samples. The sample consisted of blood. The CDR3 DNA is TGCAGTGAGCGGGTCTCCGACGAGCAGTACTTC. It yields the protein CSERVSDEQYF.